The clone carrying this T cell receptor beta chain has only one observation. The antigen is undetermined. Measured with immunoSEQ multiplex PCR; TCRdb has only the in-frame clones, and not every one. The sample lists over 45,000 clones, approximately 95% occurring once. This specimen comes from a study of cytomegalovirus exposure and HLA in healthy donors. Study at large: Later analysis reported that the approximately 120 validation repertoires shared the platform of the 650 to 700 first-cohort repertoires. Findings of the study overall: That first-cohort TCR clusters tended to co-occur in the 100 to 150 validation repertoires was found in a later analysis. The study listed approximately 160 cytomegalovirus-associated TCR beta chains.

Sequencing used PBMCs. The clonotype originates from a woman aged 18-29 years in good health and CMV-seronegative.

The CDR3 nucleotides are TGTGCCAGCAGCTCCCGGGACAGGGGGAGAAACAATGAGCAGTTCTTC. This codes for CASSSRDRGRNNEQFF. The chain carries TRBV5-6 and TRBJ2-1; 11 bases are shared with TRBD1. Germline V gene lookup returns CDR1 SGHDT and CDR2 YYEEEE. V was clipped by 3 bases and J by 5 bases; unmatched bases: 7. The length of the CDR3 is 16 residues.